This TCR beta chain came from a study of blood T cell repertoires in COVID-19. Here immunoSEQ multiplex PCR was the method, and the copy in TCRdb shows in-frame clones only, minus some. This repertoire shows around 470,000 clones, 80% to 95% found once; its top ten account for 0.55% to 0.75%. The study counted Cohort 3 donors as recovered given two negative PCRs, clearance, or symptom resolution. Germline-derived CDR1 and CDR2 are SGHNT and YYREEE (reference sequence). The trim removed 0 bases at V and 5 bases at J, leaving 6 bases unmatched. The CDR3 loop spans 16 amino acids. Sample: PBMCs or T cells enriched from blood (not recorded which). This clonotype was sampled from a man younger than 35 who had recovered from COVID-19. The chain is built from TRBV5-4 and TRBJ2-2; 8 bases fit TRBD2. This chain's CDR3 is CASSLAGTSRTGELFF. CDR3 nucleotides: TGTGCCAGCAGCTTGGCCGGGACTAGTAGGACCGGGGAGCTGTTTTTT. The entire variable domain, with the rest obtained from reference TRBV5-4 and TRBJ2-2, is as follows: ETGVTQSPTHLIKTRGQQVTLRCSSQSGHNTVSWYQQALGQGPQFIFQYYREEENGRGNFPPRFSGLQFPNYSSELNVNALELDDSALYLCASSLAGTSRTGELFFGEGSRLTVL.